Presented here are 16 T cell receptor beta chains from one specimen sequenced in a study of immune evolution from preneoplasia to lung adenocarcinoma. Using immunoSEQ multiplex PCR, the repertoire was profiled, and TCRdb retains in-frame clones only, with some absent. The sample lists 9,500 to 12,000 clones, 86% occurring once. Sequenced input: FFPE invasive lung adenocarcinoma tissue. The receptor source for this set is a person between 65 and 79 years old with invasive lung adenocarcinoma.

The J gene is TRBJ2-7, the V gene TRBV6-6; a possible D gene is TRBD1 (5 bases). V gave up 0 bases and J gave up 9 bases, with 12 bases separating them. This CDR3 is 13 amino acids long. Germline values: CDR1 MNHNY, CDR2 SVGAGI (reference sequence). Here the CDR3 reads CASSYSSGHGQYF. The CDR3 region has the DNA TGTGCCAGCAGTTACTCATCAGGACACGGGCAGTACTTC.

This clone showed up just a few times. The CDR3 DNA is TGCGCCAGCAGCTTGGAAGTCAGGGGATCACCCTCCTACGAGCAGTACTTC. Translated, it gives CASSLEVRGSPSYEQYF. The chain couples TRBV5-1 to TRBJ2-7, with D perhaps TRBD1 (6 bases). Looked up from germline, CDR1 is SGHRS and CDR2 is YFSETQ. Deletions cut 0 bases from V and 0 bases from J, with 16 bases between. This CDR3 region has 17 residues.

This chain connects TRBV2 to TRBJ1-2, with D hard to call. The CDR3 is 13 residues long. Trimming removed 8 bases from V and 4 bases from J, with 14 bases in between. The germline V gene has CDR1 SNHLY and CDR2 FYNNEI. CDR3 DNA: TGTGCCAGCGGGTCTTCCCGCTTCTATGGCTACACCTTC. It translates to CASGSSRFYGYTF.

This clone was picked up one time. The chain uses TRBV10-3 and TRBJ2-2; D is unresolved. The CDR3 covers 14 residues. Germline CDR1 reads ENHRY; CDR2 reads SYGVKD. Trimming removed 0 bases from V and 7 bases from J, with 9 bases in between. As DNA, the CDR3 is TGTGCCATCAGTGAGTCGACGAGTGGCGGGGAGCTGTTTTTT. It encodes CAISESTSGGELFF.

V is TRBV30 and J is TRBJ1-1; no definite D call. Deletions cut 8 bases from V and 6 bases from J, with 19 bases between. The CDR3 runs 13 residues. Germline V lookup: CDR1 GTSNPN, CDR2 SVGIG (reference sequence). DNA for the CDR3: TGTGCCGGAACCAGGTCCCCCTCTCCTGAAGCTTTCTTT. Amino acids: CAGTRSPSPEAFF.

In the case of this clone: One end of the junction varies from germline; a read error may be responsible. The chain couples TRBV19 to TRBJ2-3; the match to TRBD1 covers 8 bases. The germline V gene has CDR1 LNHDA and CDR2 SQIVND (reference sequence). This CDR3 contains 13 residues. CDR3 nucleotide sequence: TGTGCCAGTAGTATAGGGTACAGGGGGTTTCTTACTTTT. Its protein product is CASSIGYRGFLTF.

The J gene is TRBJ1-4, the V gene TRBV28; D perhaps matches TRBD1 (6 bases). The CDR3 runs 15 residues. Trimming cost V 4 bases and J 7 bases, with 16 bases left between them. Germline lookup yields CDR1 MDHEN and CDR2 SYDVKM. The CDR3 reads CASSSPGHKIEKLFF. The CDR3 nucleotides read TGTGCCAGCAGTTCACCGGGACATAAAATTGAAAAACTGTTTTTT.

This rearrangement joins TRBV2 to TRBJ2-5; D is perhaps TRBD2 (5 bases). This CDR3 is 16 amino acids long. CDR1 is SNHLY, CDR2 FYNNEI, per germline. The V and J ends lost 2 bases and 3 bases respectively, with 16 bases between them. CDR3 DNA sequence: TGTGCCAGCAGTGAATCCCTGCTAGACGGGGAAGAGACCCAGTACTTC. This encodes CASSESLLDGEETQYF.

The rearrangement links TRBV10-1 to TRBJ2-5; TRBD1 matches at 8 bases. The ends lost 4 bases at V and 2 bases at J; junction bases unmatched: 3. Germline lookup yields CDR1 WNHNN and CDR2 SYGVQD (reference sequence). The CDR3 is made up of 14 amino acids. CDR3 sequence (DNA): TGCGCCAGCAGTGCAGGGGGCATACAAGAGACCCAGTACTTC. This sequence encodes CASSAGGIQETQYF.

The chain links TRBV28 to TRBJ1-1, with 10 positions matching TRBD1. Germline V gene data show CDR1 as MDHEN and CDR2 as SYDVKM. There are 18 residues in the CDR3. V lost 3 bases to trimming and J lost 3 bases; unmatched junction nucleotides: 13. Written as DNA, the CDR3 is TGTGCCAGCAGTTTCCCGACAGGGGGCGCGGGGGTGGACACTGAAGCTTTCTTT. As protein: CASSFPTGGAGVDTEAFF.

This chain uses TRBV6-1 with TRBJ2-7; TRBD1 matches 10 bases. Germline CDR1 is MNHNS and CDR2 is SASEGT. This CDR3 comprises 15 residues. The trim removed 4 bases at V and 1 base at J, leaving 4 bases unmatched. The CDR3 DNA reads as TGTGCCAGCAGTGGGGGGGACAGGGGTTCCTACGAGCAGTACTTC. This translates into CASSGGDRGSYEQYF.

The V call is TRBV18, the J call TRBJ1-2; TRBD1 aligns across 8 bases. The CDR3 is 15 amino acids. Trimming removed 4 bases from V and 0 bases from J; junction bases left unmatched: 4. CDR1 is KGHSH and CDR2 is LQKENI in the germline V gene. DNA of the CDR3: TGTGCCAGCTCACTGAGACAGGGGACTAACTATGGCTACACCTTC. This sequence encodes CASSLRQGTNYGYTF.

This clone showed up just a few times. The chain uses TRBV27 and TRBJ1-2, with D possibly TRBD1 on 5 matching bases. V was trimmed by 2 bases and J by 7 bases, leaving 11 bases between them. Per the germline V gene, CDR1 is MNHEY and CDR2 is SMNVEV (reference sequence). The CDR3 has 13 amino acids. The chain's CDR3 is CASSLEGLGGYTF. CDR3 DNA sequence: TGTGCCAGCAGTTTAGAGGGGCTGGGTGGCTACACCTTC.

The sample holds one count of this clone. J is TRBJ1-2 and V is TRBV4-1, with D unclear. The V gene's germline CDR1 is MGHRA and CDR2 YSYEKL. V dropped 4 bases and J dropped 5 bases, with 23 bases sitting between them. The CDR3 has 17 residues. Here the CDR3 DNA reads TGCGCCAGCAGCCCCCAAATCGCCATGGGCGGGATTTATGGCTACACCTTC. Protein sequence: CASSPQIAMGGIYGYTF.

The chain has TRBV11-2 and TRBJ2-3; D not resolved. The CDR3 is made up of 12 amino acids. V lost 5 bases and J 2 bases, leaving 5 bases between the germline ends. The germline V gene has CDR1 SGHAT and CDR2 FQNNGV. CDR3 loop: CASSPSTDTQYF. CDR3 coding DNA: TGTGCCAGCAGCCCTTCCACAGATACGCAGTATTTT.

The chain recombines TRBV29-1 with TRBJ1-1; D remains unclear. Germline lookup yields CDR1 SQVTM and CDR2 ANQGSEA. V shed 3 bases and J shed 4 bases, with 9 bases lying between them. The CDR3 runs to 12 residues. CDR3 nucleotide sequence: TGCAGCGTTGAGAACTGGGGCACTGAAGCTTTCTTT. Its translation: CSVENWGTEAFF. Variable domain in full (rest from reference TRBV29-1 and TRBJ1-1): SAVISQKPSRDICQRGTSLTIQCQVDSQVTMMFWYRQQPGQSLTLIATANQGSEATYESGFVIDKFPISRPNLTFSTLTVSNMSPEDSSIYLCSVENWGTEAFFGQGTRLTVV.